The clone carrying this T cell receptor (beta chain) was counted ten times or more. CDR3 size: 17 residues. Trimming stripped 2 bases from V and 2 bases from J, with 21 bases between. The germline V gene encodes CDR1 DFQATT and CDR2 SNEGSKA (reference sequence). The data belong to a study of blood T cells in healthy people across ages. Next came a second PCR, run for roughly 6 to 11 cycles, which used a sample-barcoded 5' primer along with a J-beta primer mix. Via MiXCR, TCRdb re-called the 5' RACE reads, giving one row per CDR3 protein. The table shows about 930,000 distinct CDR3 sequences, with 25% to 30% occurring only once. Per-sample PBMC isolation yielded at least 6.5 million cells. This sample also belongs to another study, concerning T cells of mothers and their children.

The sequencing input was blood. V gene TRBV20-1 combines with J gene TRBJ2-5; the D gene is possibly TRBD1 (6 bases). This receptor was obtained from a woman aged 40 to 50 in good health. CDR3 amino acids: CSARYERTERSQETQYF. In DNA form, the CDR3 reads TGCAGTGCTAGATACGAGAGGACAGAGAGATCACAAGAGACCCAGTACTTC.